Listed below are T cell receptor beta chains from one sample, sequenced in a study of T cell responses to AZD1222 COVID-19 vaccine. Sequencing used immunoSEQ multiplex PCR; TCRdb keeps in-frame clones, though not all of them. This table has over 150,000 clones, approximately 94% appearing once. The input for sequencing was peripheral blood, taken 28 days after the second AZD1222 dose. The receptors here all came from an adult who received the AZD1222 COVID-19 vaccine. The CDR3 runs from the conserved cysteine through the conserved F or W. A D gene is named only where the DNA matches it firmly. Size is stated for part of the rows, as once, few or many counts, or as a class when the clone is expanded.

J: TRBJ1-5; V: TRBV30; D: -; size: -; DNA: TGTGCCTGGAGTGATGGACATTTCAATCAGCCCCAGCATTTT; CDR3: CAWSDGHFNQPQHF
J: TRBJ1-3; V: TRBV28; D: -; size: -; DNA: TGTGCCAGCACCTTACGCGGAAACACCATATATTTT; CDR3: CASTLRGNTIYF
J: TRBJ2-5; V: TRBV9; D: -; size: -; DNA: TGTGCCAGCAGCGTAGTAACAGGTACTCAAGAGACCCAGTACTTC; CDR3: CASSVVTGTQETQYF
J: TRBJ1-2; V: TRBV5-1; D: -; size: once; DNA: TGCGCCAGCAGGTCATCCTCCTCCGTCATCCCGCTCTACACCTTC; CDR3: CASRSSSSVIPLYTF
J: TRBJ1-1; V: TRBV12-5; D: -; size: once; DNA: TGTGCTAGTGGTTTGGAACCAGGGTATCGCACTGAAGCTTTCTTT; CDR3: CASGLEPGYRTEAFF
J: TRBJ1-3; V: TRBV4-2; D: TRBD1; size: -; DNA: TGTGCCAGCGGATCTACCGGGACAGGCGCTTTTGTCTCTGGAAACACCATATATTTT; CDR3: CASGSTGTGAFVSGNTIYF
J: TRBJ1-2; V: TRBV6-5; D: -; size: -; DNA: TGTGCCAGCAGTTACTTGAGGGGCGGGGGTTATGGCTACACCTTC; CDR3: CASSYLRGGGYGYTF
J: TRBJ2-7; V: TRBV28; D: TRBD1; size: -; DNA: TGTGCCAGCAGGGGGACAGGGGGCGCCTACGAGCAGTACTTC; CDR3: CASRGTGGAYEQYF
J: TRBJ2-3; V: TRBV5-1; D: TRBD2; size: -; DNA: TGCGCCAGCAGCACGGGACTAGCGGGGGAGAGAGATACGCAGTATTTT; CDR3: CASSTGLAGERDTQYF
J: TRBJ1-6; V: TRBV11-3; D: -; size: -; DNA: TGTGCCAGCAGCTTAAGCTCCTATAATTCACCCCTCCACTTT; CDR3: CASSLSSYNSPLHF
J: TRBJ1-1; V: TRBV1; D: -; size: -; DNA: TGCACCAGCAGCCAAGAGGGCCGAATGAACACTGAAGCTTTCTTT; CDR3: CTSSQEGRMNTEAFF
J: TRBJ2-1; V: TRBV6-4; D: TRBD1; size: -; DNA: TGTGCCAGCAGTGTAGGGACAGATTCGCAGGGTGAGCAGTTCTTC; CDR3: CASSVGTDSQGEQFF
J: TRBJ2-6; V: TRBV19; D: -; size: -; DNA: TGTGCCAGCACGATACCCCGGGGACGCGCCGACTCTGGGGCCAACGTCCTGACTTTC; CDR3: CASTIPRGRADSGANVLTF
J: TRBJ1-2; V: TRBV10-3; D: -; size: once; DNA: TGTGCCATCAGTGGGGACGGCTCAAGCATAGTTAACTATGGCTACACCTTC; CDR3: CAISGDGSSIVNYGYTF
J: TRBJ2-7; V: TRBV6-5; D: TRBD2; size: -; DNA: TGTGCCAGCAGTAGCGGGGTCGCAACCTACGAGCAGTACTTC; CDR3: CASSSGVATYEQYF
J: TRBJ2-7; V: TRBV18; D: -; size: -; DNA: TGTGCCAGCTCACCCGAGGGCTACGAGCAGTACTTC; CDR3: CASSPEGYEQYF
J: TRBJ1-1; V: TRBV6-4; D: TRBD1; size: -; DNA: TGTGCCAACCCTCAGGGGGGCACTGAAGCTTTCTTT; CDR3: CANPQGGTEAFF
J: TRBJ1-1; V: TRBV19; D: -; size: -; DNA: TGTGCCAGTAGTAGTTCTGCCACTGAAGCTTTCTTT; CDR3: CASSSSATEAFF
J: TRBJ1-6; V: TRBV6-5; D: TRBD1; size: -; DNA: TGTGCCAGCAGTCTGACAGGGGTTAATTCACCCCTCCACTTT; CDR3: CASSLTGVNSPLHF
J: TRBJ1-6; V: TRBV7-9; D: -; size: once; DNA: TGTGCCAGCAGCTTACCCGGAACCAGGGGAGGCTCACCCCTCCACTTT; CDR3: CASSLPGTRGGSPLHF
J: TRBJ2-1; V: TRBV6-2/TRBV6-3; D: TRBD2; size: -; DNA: TGTGCCAGCAGTCTTAGCGGGGGGAACAATGAGCAGTTCTTC; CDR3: CASSLSGGNNEQFF
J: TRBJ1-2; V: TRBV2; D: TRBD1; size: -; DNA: TGTGCCGGGATCCGGGACAGGGTGGATGGCTACACCTTC; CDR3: CAGIRDRVDGYTF
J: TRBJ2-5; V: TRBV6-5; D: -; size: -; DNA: TGTGCCAGCAGTAAGACCCCGTCTCAGTACTTC; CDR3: CASSKTPSQYF
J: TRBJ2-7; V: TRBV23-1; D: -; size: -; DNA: TGCGCCAGCAGTCCCCCGGACGGGAGCCACGAGCAGTACTTC; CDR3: CASSPPDGSHEQYF
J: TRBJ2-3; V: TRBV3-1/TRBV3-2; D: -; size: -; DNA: TGTGCCAGCAGCCTTAACACCGGGGGATCCCCAGATACGCAGTATTTT; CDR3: CASSLNTGGSPDTQYF
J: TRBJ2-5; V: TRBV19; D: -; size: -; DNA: TGTGCCAGTAGTCCAGGGCTGGGTCGAGAGACCCAGTACTTC; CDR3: CASSPGLGRETQYF
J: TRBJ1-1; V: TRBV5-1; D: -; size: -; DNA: TGCGCCAGCAGCTTTCCGACCGGCGGGGTCTCTGAAGCTTTCTTT; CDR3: CASSFPTGGVSEAFF
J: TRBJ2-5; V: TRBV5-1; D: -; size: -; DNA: TGCGCCAGCAGCTTGGTGACTACCCAAGAGACCCAGTACTTC; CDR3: CASSLVTTQETQYF
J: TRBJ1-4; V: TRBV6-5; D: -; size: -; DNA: TGTGCCAGCAATCCGGGCCCCCGGCAACTGTTTTTT; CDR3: CASNPGPRQLFF
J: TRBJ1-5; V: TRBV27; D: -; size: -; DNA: TGTGCCAGCAGTCCGGGAAGGGGTTACAATCAGCCCCAGCATTTT; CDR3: CASSPGRGYNQPQHF